Here is one TCR beta chain with its context. Its binding antigen is unknown. The input lacks base qualities; no much larger clone sits a single base away. Additional DNA sequences in this sample encode the identical CDR3. CDR1 and CDR2 (SGDLS, YYNGEE) derive from the germline V gene. The CDR3 covers 13 residues, taking in both the cysteine and the phenylalanine. Left in the record is the CDR3 DNA by itself, 39 bases read in frame from the first base. The junction carries 5 bases between V and J, which are trimmed by 1 base and 1 base respectively. Collaborating institutions collected whole blood in K2EDTA tubes following their own protocols. For TCRbeta analysis, collaborators shipped samples in one of three forms: frozen whole blood, isolated PBMCs, or DNA extracted from either of those sample types. The source of the sample is a study of blood T cell repertoires in COVID-19 (dated by TCRdb to 2020 to 2021). For the wider study: The collaborator samples originated in the United States, Italy and Spain and spanned the acute and convalescent phases of COVID-19. The material from the prospective study consisted of cDNA or gDNA derived from T cells, B-cell-depleted T cells, or PBMCs. Deeply sampled blood TCRbeta repertoires from subjects exposed to, actively infected with, or recovered from COVID-19 were included in the dataset. The repertoires were released in a freely available public database intended as a resource for research on the immune response to SARS-CoV-2. The samples were drawn from two sources: the first 160 participants of the ongoing ImmuneRACE study, and 1,254 subjects contributed by 6 global collaborators. Nearly every sample came with metadata listing a de-identified subject ID, COVID-19 status, age in years and sex. Where available, HLA class I and class II types were obtained from metadata supplied by the sample provider rather than from assay-based typing.

Broader findings and caveats from the paper: Clinical and demographic metadata were provided uncurated, with the amount varying by source and participant.

TCRbeta CDR3 regions were amplified from genomic DNA by means of the immunoSEQ Assay, a bias-controlled multiplex PCR. As for the authors' bioinformatics: The number of nucleated cells in each sample was estimated from the amplification of reference gene primers within the assay. To quantify the absolute abundance of each unique TCRbeta CDR3 rearrangement, sequence reads were collapsed and filtered. For each sample, productive Simpson clonality was calculated as the square root of Simpson's diversity index over productive rearrangements. TCRdb obtained this table from immuneACCESS and retained in-frame rearrangements with V and J assigned. These tables miss some clones; where compared with another copy, unresolved V genes account for less than half of the shortfall, and the remainder is unexplained. D and trimming come from the DNA, and the V and J calls and clone size come from that table. The table for this sample lists approximately 50,000 clones; roughly 90% of them were counted only once. Of the sample, roughly 4% falls within the top ten clones.

The chain links TRBV9 with TRBJ1-1, with a tentative D gene TRBD1 over 5 matching bases. The origin of this receptor is a human donor in a cohort sampled during active COVID-19. The specimen was peripheral blood. The CDR3 is CASSVTGNTEAFF. The DNA sequence is given as TGTGCCAGCAGCGTAACAGGGAACACTGAAGCTTTCTTT. With the rest looked up from the reference TRBV9 and TRBJ1-1 genes rather than sequenced, the full variable domain is DSGVTQTPKHLITATGQRVTLRCSPRSGDLSVYWYQQSLDQGLQFLIQYYNGEERAKGNILERFSAQQFPDLHSELNLSSLELGDSALYFCASSVTGNTEAFFGQGTRLTVV.